Below, 22 T cell receptor beta chains from the same sample are listed, as sequenced in a study of CD8+ T cells in alopecia areata. Extracted RNA was reverse transcribed, and the resulting cDNA served as sequencing template. Using immunoSEQ multiplex PCR, the repertoire was profiled, and TCRdb retains in-frame clones only, with some absent. This sample has 200,000 to 250,000 clones, with approximately 65% found just once. Documented treatment: oral pan-JAK inhibitor, 5-10 mg twice daily. Source: CD4+ T cells sorted from blood, taken at approximately week 45, from a patient treated with tofacitinib. The receptors were gathered from a human donor with alopecia areata.

This clone showed up just a few times. The CDR3 region has the DNA TGCAGCGTTGACCCATGGGGTATGGGGCGCGCTGAAGCTTTCTTT. Translating gives CSVDPWGMGRAEAFF. The J gene is TRBJ1-1, the V gene TRBV29-1; weak D call: TRBD1 (5 bases). Germline CDR1 SQVTM, CDR2 ANQGSEA. The CDR3 consists of 15 residues. V was clipped by 3 bases and J by 6 bases, with 20 bases between them.

This clone appeared a single time. The chain carries TRBV29-1 and TRBJ2-3; D unclear. The CDR3 sequence is 12 residues long. Germline V gene sequence: CDR1 SQVTM, CDR2 ANQGSEA. CDR3 sequence (DNA): TGCACCGCCTGGATTCACACAGATACGCAGTATTTT. Its protein product is CTAWIHTDTQYF.

The V and J genes are TRBV10-2 and TRBJ2-7, with D unresolved. Germline V lookup: CDR1 WSHSY, CDR2 SAAADI. This CDR3 region has 12 residues. The germline V and J ends were trimmed by 2 bases and 3 bases, with 5 bases remaining between them. The CDR3: CASSEMVYEQYF. For the CDR3, the DNA is TGCGCCAGCAGTGAGATGGTCTACGAGCAGTACTTC.

This chain connects TRBV6-1 to TRBJ2-1, with 10 bases identical to TRBD2. This CDR3 has 15 amino acids. Trimming at V came to 8 bases and at J to 7 bases, leaving 11 bases not matched to a gene. Looked up from germline, CDR1 is MNHNS and CDR2 is SASEGT. CDR3 region: CASLLTSGVHNEQFF. In DNA form, the CDR3 reads TGTGCCAGCCTTCTAACTAGCGGGGTACATAATGAGCAGTTCTTC.

The chain carries TRBV29-1 and TRBJ1-1; D is unresolved. Germline V lookup: CDR1 SQVTM, CDR2 ANQGSEA. The CDR3 totals 13 residues. In DNA form, the CDR3 reads TGCACAACCCCTGAGAACATGAACACTGAAGCTTTCTTT. The encoded protein is CTTPENMNTEAFF.

The genes are TRBV15 and TRBJ2-2; no clear D. Trimming stripped 0 bases from V and 5 bases from J, with 13 bases between. Germline V gene lookup returns CDR1 LNHNV and CDR2 YYDKDF (reference sequence). The CDR3 runs 16 residues. The CDR3 DNA reads TGTGCCACCAGCAGAGATGCGGCAGCCCAGACCGGGGAGCTGTTTTTT. Its translation is CATSRDAAAQTGELFF.

J is TRBJ2-3 and V is TRBV11-2, with D maybe TRBD2 (7 bases). Germline assignment: CDR1 SGHAT and CDR2 FQNNGV. Trimming cost V 5 bases and J 2 bases, with 17 bases left between them. This CDR3 is built from 16 residues. The CDR3 DNA is TGTGCCAGCAGCAATATGCGGGGGCCCTCCACAGATACGCAGTATTTT. Residues: CASSNMRGPSTDTQYF.

The chain has TRBV5-6 and TRBJ2-7; D gene unclear. V lost 0 bases and J lost 0, with 10 bases in between. Per germline, CDR1 SGHDT and CDR2 YYEEEE. The CDR3 has 15 amino acids. CDR3 amino acids: CASSLGSVTSYEQYF. CDR3 DNA: TGTGCCAGCAGCTTGGGTTCAGTGACCTCCTACGAGCAGTACTTC. The variable domain in full, with the rest retrieved from reference TRBV5-6 and TRBJ2-7, is DAGVTQSPTHLIKTRGQQVTLRCSPKSGHDTVSWYQQALGQGPQFIFQYYEEEERQRGNFPDRFSGHQFPNYSSELNVNALLLGDSALYLCASSLGSVTSYEQYFGPGTRLTVT.

This chain joins TRBV29-1 and TRBJ1-1, with 8 bases fitting TRBD1. The V gene's germline CDR1 is SQVTM and CDR2 ANQGSEA. V shed 6 bases and J 1 base; nucleotides not matched to a gene: 10. This CDR3 has 15 amino acids. The CDR3, as DNA: TGCAGCGTCGCTAGGCAGGGGGCGAGGAACACTGAAGCTTTCTTT. This codes for CSVARQGARNTEAFF. Looking up the rest from reference TRBV29-1 and TRBJ1-1 gives the full variable domain: SAVISQKPSRDICQRGTSLTIQCQVDSQVTMMFWYRQQPGQSLTLIATANQGSEATYESGFVIDKFPISRPNLTFSTLTVSNMSPEDSSIYLCSVARQGARNTEAFFGQGTRLTVV.

The J gene is TRBJ1-2, the V gene TRBV29-1; 8 nucleotides align to TRBD1. This CDR3 spans 13 amino acids. V gave up 5 bases and J gave up 4 bases; unmatched junction bases: 6. The germline CDR1 and CDR2 sequences are SQVTM and ANQGSEA. CDR3 amino acids: CSVTGQGRYGYTF. The DNA of the CDR3 is TGCAGCGTTACCGGACAGGGCCGCTATGGCTACACCTTC.

The chain carries TRBV28 and TRBJ1-5, with D perhaps TRBD1 (6 bases). With 1 base removed from V and 0 bases from J, the gap between germline ends came to 16 bases. The germline V gene encodes CDR1 MDHEN and CDR2 SYDVKM. The CDR3 totals 18 residues. The CDR3 region has the DNA TGTGCCAGCAGTTTATCCTTACGGGACATTGTTAGCAATCAGCCCCAGCATTTT. It translates to CASSLSLRDIVSNQPQHF.

The V call is TRBV5-1, the J call TRBJ2-3; no clear D gene. CDR3 length equals 15 residues. Germline assignment: CDR1 SGHRS and CDR2 YFSETQ. The V gene lost 1 base and the J gene lost 0 bases, with 9 bases spanning the gap. CDR3 coding DNA: TGCGCCAGCAGCTTGATGACCGCAAGCACAGATACGCAGTATTTT. Translated, it gives CASSLMTASTDTQYF.

The chain recombines TRBV15 with TRBJ2-5; 11 bases line up with TRBD2. The CDR3 loop spans 16 amino acids. CDR1 and CDR2 (germline): LNHNV, YYDKDF (reference sequence). V was clipped by 3 bases and J by 2 bases; unmatched bases: 5. DNA of the CDR3: TGTGCCACCAGCAGGAGACTAGCGGGGCGGCAAGAGACCCAGTACTTC. Its translation: CATSRRLAGRQETQYF.

As concerns this clone: Different DNA sequences within this sample yield the same CDR3. The chain combines TRBV29-1 with TRBJ1-1; D is undetermined. The CDR3 is 13 amino acids. V lost 4 bases to trimming and J lost 0 bases, with 9 bases between them. The germline V gene encodes CDR1 SQVTM and CDR2 ANQGSEA. The CDR3 protein is CSVGSLMNTEAFF. CDR3 nucleotide sequence: TGCAGCGTTGGCTCGCTCATGAACACTGAAGCTTTCTTT.

The chain has TRBV2 and TRBJ1-5; weak D call: TRBD1 (5 bases). Germline V lookup: CDR1 SNHLY, CDR2 FYNNEI. V was shortened by 7 bases and J by 4 bases, with 11 bases between the two germline ends. This CDR3 is 13 amino acids long. For the CDR3, the DNA is TGTGCCAGCACGCGGGGCCCTAATCAGCCCCAGCATTTT. Its translation is CASTRGPNQPQHF. Looking up the rest from reference TRBV2 and TRBJ1-5 gives the full variable domain: EPEVTQTPSHQVTQMGQEVILRCVPISNHLYFYWYRQILGQKVEFLVSFYNNEISEKSEIFDDQFSVERPDGSNFTLKIRSTKLEDSAMYFCASTRGPNQPQHFGDGTRLSIL.

CDR3 in DNA: TGTGCCAGCAGCCCCAGGACAGGGGGCTACGAGCAGTACTTC. Translated, it gives CASSPRTGGYEQYF. The chain employs TRBV9 and TRBJ2-7; 10 positions match TRBD1. V trimming: 4 bases; J trimming: 3 bases; junction bases outside the gene matches: 4. The CDR3 extends over 14 amino acids. Per the germline V gene, CDR1 is SGDLS and CDR2 is YYNGEE. The variable domain in full, completed from reference TRBV9 and TRBJ2-7, reads DSGVTQTPKHLITATGQRVTLRCSPRSGDLSVYWYQQSLDQGLQFLIQYYNGEERAKGNILERFSAQQFPDLHSELNLSSLELGDSALYFCASSPRTGGYEQYFGPGTRLTVT.

The rearrangement joins TRBV2 to TRBJ2-7; D possibly uses TRBD1 or TRBD2 (6 bases each). Trimming took 7 bases from V and 5 from J, leaving 24 bases between them. CDR1 and CDR2 from the germline V gene are SNHLY and FYNNEI. CDR3 length: 16 amino acids. CDR3 DNA sequence: TGTGCCAGCAAAGGGTTCATTATTTCGGGGGCGCACGAGCAGTACTTC. Protein product: CASKGFIISGAHEQYF.

The gene calls are TRBV2 and TRBJ2-3; 13 nucleotides agree with TRBD2. Germline V gene lookup returns CDR1 SNHLY and CDR2 FYNNEI. This CDR3 has 16 amino acids. Losses at the gene ends were 6 bases for V and 3 bases for J; bases not matched to a gene: 6. CDR3 residues: CASRLTSGGKTDTQYF. The CDR3 DNA reads TGTGCCAGCAGGTTGACTAGCGGGGGGAAGACAGATACGCAGTATTTT.

This clone was picked up many times. The V gene is TRBV4-3, the J gene TRBJ2-5, with D maybe TRBD1 (6 bases). This CDR3 is built from 18 residues. Per the germline V gene, CDR1 is LGHNA and CDR2 is YSLEER. Trimming removed 2 bases at V and 2 bases at J, with 21 bases between. The CDR3 loop is CASSQFRGGTGSQETQYF. The CDR3 nucleotides read TGCGCCAGCAGCCAATTTCGTGGAGGTACAGGGAGTCAAGAGACCCAGTACTTC.

The V call is TRBV15, the J call TRBJ2-6; D unclear. The germline V and J ends were trimmed by 4 bases and 2 bases, with 6 bases remaining between them. CDR1 and CDR2 from the germline V gene are LNHNV and YYDKDF (reference sequence). The CDR3 sequence is 14 residues long. CDR3 in amino acids: CATSKQAGANVLTF. Here the CDR3 DNA reads TGTGCCACCAGCAAGCAGGCTGGGGCCAACGTCCTGACTTTC.

J is TRBJ1-2 and V is TRBV20-1; 7 bases map to TRBD1. The CDR3 has 10 amino acids. The germline V gene encodes CDR1 DFQATT and CDR2 SNEGSKA (reference sequence). The ends lost 6 bases at V and 6 bases at J; junction bases unmatched: 1. CDR3 in DNA: TGCAGTGCGGACAGGAATGGCTACACCTTC. Amino acids: CSADRNGYTF.

This rearrangement joins TRBV2 to TRBJ2-2; D gene uncertain. The V gene lost 6 bases and the J gene lost 5 bases, with 13 bases spanning the gap. The germline CDR1 and CDR2 sequences are SNHLY and FYNNEI. There are 14 residues in the CDR3. CDR3 sequence: CASRMNRETGELFF. CDR3 sequence (DNA): TGTGCCAGCAGAATGAATAGGGAAACCGGGGAGCTGTTTTTT.